The present T cell receptor beta chain was sequenced within a study of read filtering for tumor transcriptome and immune sequencing (dated by TCRdb to the early 2020s). Turning to the overall study: The cohort consisted of 17 to 20 male and some 13 female patients, with a mean age of about 66 years and an age range of roughly 47 to 85. Under revised international staging, 8 or 9 patients fell into R-ISS I, about 17 into R-ISS II and 7 into R-ISS III. After DNase treatment, whole-transcriptome libraries were prepared using the TruSeq RNA Access Library Prep Kit. Per sample, about 3.5 to 10.27 million TCR-region mapped reads were obtained with IR-seq, compared with only about 80 to 1,400 with RNA-seq. Using the same bone marrow samples, the study compared TCR repertoires obtained by targeted immune repertoire sequencing with those obtained by bulk whole-transcriptome sequencing. One of the main goals was to work out a read-filtering strategy for immune repertoire data, in particular whether clonotypes backed by only a single read should be removed. Here is what the overall study found, with its caveats: When single-read clonotypes were removed, the proportions of shared clonotypes in IR-seq and RNA-seq correlated more strongly. The sorted CD138-negative fraction was a mixed bone marrow immune population, not purified T cells. In IR-seq, around four fifths of clonotypes but 3.5% to 4% of total reads were represented by single-read clonotypes, whereas in RNA-seq, around 75% of clonotypes and approximately 45% of reads were represented by single-read clonotypes. Compared with RNA-seq, IR-seq captured clonotypes at much greater depth and more reliably, and a smaller IR-seq throughput was enough to identify most of the shared clonotypes.

Starting from about 400 ng RNA, TCR libraries were constructed with the Immunoverse kit using molecular barcoded adaptors that cover the alpha/delta and beta/gamma chains. TCR library preparation used the same RNA that was used for transcriptome sequencing. Sequencing of TCR libraries was carried out on an Illumina HiSeq 4000 with 2 x 150 cycles. In the original analysis: Using MiXCR, which included quality filtering and error correction, TCR reads were aligned to human V, D, J and C references and then assembled into CDR3 clonotypes. Clonotype counts and gene usage diversity were analyzed with the tcR package in R. For inspection of raw mapping reads, RNA-seq reads were mapped by STAR aligner version 2.5.3a onto GRCh37 of the human genome. To test how sequencing depth affected the clonotypes detected, IR-seq fastq files were randomly downsampled with Seqtk 1.3. TCRdb reprocessed the public reads (quality trimming at Q25 with fastp, clone calling with MiXCR) and kept in-frame beta chains. Rows with one shared CDR3 protein collapse into an entry with the most common genes and DNA. What appears here as the V and J calls and clone size reflects TCRdb's work, not the paper's. For this sample the table gives around 130,000 distinct CDR3 sequences, of which roughly 13% were detected only once. About 10% of the sample rests with the top ten.

This clonotype showed up just a few times. The clone's antigen remains unknown. Base qualities are missing; no much larger clone stands one base away. Bone marrow was sampled from every patient at the time of active disease. Ficoll-Hypaque density gradient centrifugation was used to isolate the bone marrow mononuclear cells. Myeloma plasma cells were removed and CD138-negative cells were collected by negative selection after labeling with CD138 magnetic microbeads on a MACS separator. Flow cytometry on an Attune NxT with CD138 antibodies was used to check the purity of the isolated cells. TRIzol reagent was used to extract total RNA, and a NanoDrop spectrophotometer was used to quantify the extracted RNA. For each patient, paired RNA-seq and IR-seq were run on the CD138-negative bone marrow sample from that patient. V was cut back by 3 bases and J by 4 bases, leaving a gap of 10 bases between them. Spanning cysteine to phenylalanine, the CDR3 consists of 13 amino acids. Just CDR3 DNA is preserved here, 39 bases in frame from base 1. For CDR1 and CDR2, the germline V gene lists SGHTA and FQGNSA.

The sample taken for sequencing was a population of CD138-negative cells sorted from bone marrow. This specimen's cell subset or site label, interpreted: bone marrow mononuclear cells depleted of CD138+ plasma/myeloma cells by negative magnetic selection. The source of this sequence is a donor over 35 with multiple myeloma. The rearranged segments are TRBV7-2 and TRBJ2-7; a confident D gene designation cannot be given. The CDR3 protein is CASSFGPLYEQYF. The nucleotide sequence is TGTGCCAGCAGCTTTGGTCCCCTTTACGAGCAGTACTTC.